This TCR beta chain appears in the sequencing data of a study of CD8 T cells in ankylosing spondylitis (dated by TCRdb to about 2017). Study-wide context: To find TCR variants linked to disease, the study profiled T cell receptor beta repertoires in ankylosing spondylitis patients and healthy donors. In total, the full study cohort was made up of about 110 healthy donors and 25 ankylosing spondylitis patients. Peripheral blood samples were taken, and synovial fluid was additionally collected from ankylosing spondylitis patients.

The sequencer was an Illumina HiSeq 2500. Quantitative 5'-RACE with molecular barcodes was the method used to prepare the TCR beta libraries. Turning to the authors' computational methods: A new computational method, built on a probabilistic model of VDJ rearrangement, was used to identify disease-linked TCR variants. Starting from the raw public reads, TCRdb applied fastp trimming at Q25, assembled clones with MiXCR and retained in-frame beta chains. All rows with the same CDR3 protein become a single entry with the most common DNA and genes. The V and J calls reflect TCRdb's pipeline rather than the authors' work. Counted in this sample were fewer than 500,000 distinct CDR3 sequences; 25% to 30% of them appeared once. The ten most abundant clones make up roughly 0.9% of the sample. This clonotype has only a few counts. It lacks a known antigen. The input lacks base qualities; no much larger clone sits a single base away.

From the cysteine up to the phenylalanine, the CDR3 has a length of 15 residues. The kept DNA is CDR3 alone, 45 bases in frame from the first base. The V end loses 4 bases and the J end loses 1 base, and a stretch of 14 bases separates them. From a lookup of the germline V gene, CDR1 and CDR2 are SGDLS and YYNGEE. Broad study findings and their caveats: Some motif variants were previously reported in synovial fluid and blood of reactive arthritis patients, suggesting common disease-initiation mechanisms. A TCR beta motif made up of several highly homologous amino acid variants appeared to be characteristic of blood from ankylosing spondylitis patients. A CD8+ phenotype was shown by the disease-linked clones, which were found at relatively low frequencies in peripheral blood. The disease-linked clones were reported as significantly enriched in matched synovial fluid samples from ankylosing spondylitis patients.

The TCR was taken from a male donor with ankylosing spondylitis. The chain links TRBV9 with TRBJ2-5; the D gene is possibly TRBD1, with 6 bases matching. Input material: blood, either unsorted or a sorted T cell fraction (not recorded which). The CDR3 protein sequence reads: CASSIQDSVQETQYF. The DNA reads TGTGCCAGCAGCATACAGGACAGCGTCCAAGAGACCCAGTACTTC. Beyond the CDR3, the reference TRBV9 and TRBJ2-5 genes provide the residues; the full variable domain reads: DSGVTQTPKHLITATGQRVTLRCSPRSGDLSVYWYQQSLDQGLQFLIQYYNGEERAKGNILERFSAQQFPDLHSELNLSSLELGDSALYFCASSIQDSVQETQYFGPGTRLLVL.